The 12 T cell receptor beta chains in this list originate from one sample, sequenced in a study of T cells in Graves' hyperthyroidism and ophthalmopathy. From RNA transcripts, TCR beta CDR3 regions were amplified. The HTBI primer set drove a first-round RT-PCR of the TCR CDR3. In TCRdb, the multiplex PCR reads were re-called with MiXCR into one record per CDR3 protein. This sample yields approximately 530,000 distinct CDR3 sequences, of which 16% are seen a single time; 15% to 20% belongs to the top ten. The sequenced sample consisted of blood. The receptors come from a woman under 30 with Graves' hyperthyroidism.

This clonotype was found a few times. The V and J genes are TRBV20-1 and TRBJ2-1; D remains unclear. Trimming took off 8 bases at V and 0 bases at J, with 8 bases between the two ends. Germline V gene sequence: CDR1 DFQATT, CDR2 SNEGSKA (reference sequence). The CDR3 contains 12 residues. Written as DNA, the CDR3 is TGCAGTTTTGGTCGCTCCTACAATGAGCAGTTCTTC. Translation: CSFGRSYNEQFF.

This chain connects TRBV5-1 to TRBJ2-1; 12 bases map to TRBD2. Per germline, CDR1 SGHRS and CDR2 YFSETQ. Trimming took 4 bases from V and 7 from J; bases not matched to a gene: 12. This CDR3 has 17 amino acids. Here the CDR3 reads CASSRRILAGGGNEQFF. Written as DNA, the CDR3 is TGCGCCAGCAGCAGAAGGATACTAGCGGGGGGCGGTAATGAGCAGTTCTTC.

The table lists this clonotype with many counts. This chain uses TRBV20-1 with TRBJ2-7, with 13 bases identical to TRBD2. CDR1 is DFQATT and CDR2 is SNEGSKA in the germline V gene (reference sequence). With V trimmed by 6 bases and J by 4 bases, 9 bases remained unmatched. There are 15 residues in the CDR3. This chain's CDR3 is CSARGTSGASYEQYF. The CDR3 nucleotides read TGCAGTGCCAGGGGGACTAGCGGGGCTTCATACGAGCAGTACTTC.

This clonotype was seen repeatedly, ten times or more. The chain is built from TRBV6-1 and TRBJ1-1; TRBD1 aligns across 10 bases. The ends lost 5 bases at V and 3 bases at J; junction bases unmatched: 6. The CDR3 has 15 amino acids. Germline assignment: CDR1 MNHNS and CDR2 SASEGT. CDR3 coding DNA: TGTGCCAGCAGTCCACGACAGGGGGCTTACACTGAAGCTTTCTTT. It codes for CASSPRQGAYTEAFF.

The V and J genes are TRBV3-1 and TRBJ1-5, with a tentative D call TRBD1 (6 bases). This CDR3 is built from 15 residues. V dropped 1 base and J dropped 3 bases, with 10 bases sitting between them. From germline, CDR1 is LGHDT and CDR2 YNNKEL (reference sequence). The chain's CDR3 is CASSQAQGNNQPQHF. The CDR3 DNA reads TGTGCCAGCAGCCAAGCACAGGGAAACAATCAGCCCCAGCATTTT.

The genes are TRBV14 and TRBJ2-2; 7 bases agree with TRBD1. The CDR3 is 15 residues long. CDR1 is SGHDN and CDR2 is FVKESK in the germline V gene. The V and J ends lost 5 bases and 4 bases, in that order; junction bases with no gene match: 7. The CDR3 is CASSVLSGGTGELFF. Written as DNA, the CDR3 is TGTGCCAGCAGCGTCCTATCAGGGGGCACCGGGGAGCTGTTTTTT.

This clonotype was counted only a few times. The rearrangement joins TRBV6-1 to TRBJ2-7, with TRBD2 identical over 9 bases. The CDR3 has 17 amino acids. V dropped 7 bases and J dropped 0; count of bases not matched to a gene: 13. Germline CDR1 MNHNS, CDR2 SASEGT. The CDR3 reads CASILGPQRGASYEQYF. The CDR3 coding sequence is TGTGCCAGCATCCTGGGCCCCCAGCGGGGGGCCTCCTACGAGCAGTACTTC.

Ten or more counts support this clonotype. The chain recombines TRBV12-3 or TRBV12-4 with TRBJ2-4; 10 bases match TRBD2. Trimming at V came to 8 bases and at J to 9 bases, leaving 10 bases not matched to a gene. The CDR3 runs 14 residues. This chain's CDR3 is CASRGSSGSRIQYF. CDR3 nucleotide sequence: TGTGCCAGCCGTGGGTCTAGCGGGAGTCGCATTCAGTACTTC.

This clonotype was counted many times. The chain uses TRBV7-9 and TRBJ2-7; D is possibly TRBD2 (7 bases). The CDR3 is 14 amino acids. Trimming left V 4 bases short and J 4 bases short, with 14 bases between. Per germline, CDR1 SEHNR and CDR2 FQNEAQ (reference sequence). As DNA, the CDR3 is TGTGCCAGCAGCTCAATAGGGGGAGGGTACGAGCAGTACTTC. Translating gives CASSSIGGGYEQYF.

This clonotype was observed a handful of times. V usage is TRBV12-3 or TRBV12-4 and J usage is TRBJ2-6; D not resolved. This CDR3 has 12 amino acids. Trimming took 10 bases from V and 4 from J, leaving 8 bases between them. DNA for the CDR3: TGTGCCATTACCCGAGGGGCCAACGTCCTGACTTTC. Its translation: CAITRGANVLTF.

This clonotype was seen more than once but under ten times. The chain combines TRBV18 with TRBJ2-2; D remains unclear. V shed 3 bases and J shed 1 base, with 18 bases lying between them. The CDR3 contains 18 residues. The germline gives CDR1 KGHSH, CDR2 LQKENI. The CDR3 nucleotides are TGTGCCAGCTCACCCCCCCCGAATCTCCAGGTGAACACCGGGGAGCTGTTTTTT. This gives the protein CASSPPPNLQVNTGELFF.

The table lists this clonotype with a few counts. The chain combines TRBV12-5 with TRBJ2-5; TRBD2 matches at 13 bases. The V gene's germline CDR1 is LGHNT and CDR2 FRNRAP. The CDR3 has 16 amino acids. The J segment lost 4 bases and the V segment lost 4 bases, leaving 6 bases of the junction unmatched. CDR3 protein: CASGYTSGGARETQYF. The CDR3 coding sequence is TGTGCTAGTGGTTATACTAGCGGGGGGGCTCGAGAGACCCAGTACTTC.